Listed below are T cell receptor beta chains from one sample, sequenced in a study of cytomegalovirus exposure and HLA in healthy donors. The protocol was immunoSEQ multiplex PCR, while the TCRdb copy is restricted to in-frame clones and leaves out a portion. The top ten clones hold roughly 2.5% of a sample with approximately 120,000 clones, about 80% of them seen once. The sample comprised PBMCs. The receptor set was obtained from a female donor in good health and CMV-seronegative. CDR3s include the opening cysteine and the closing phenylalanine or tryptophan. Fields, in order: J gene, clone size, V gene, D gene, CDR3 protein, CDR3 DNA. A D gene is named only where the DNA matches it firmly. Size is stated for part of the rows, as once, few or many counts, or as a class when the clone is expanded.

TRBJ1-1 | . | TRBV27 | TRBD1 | CASSLEGGKGKTVTEAFF | TGTGCCAGCAGTTTAGAAGGGGGCAAGGGGAAGACGGTCACTGAAGCTTTCTTT
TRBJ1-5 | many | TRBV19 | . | CASSIALVRGNQPQHF | TGTGCCAGTAGTATAGCCTTGGTTCGGGGCAATCAGCCCCAGCATTTT
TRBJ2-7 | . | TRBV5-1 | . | CASSLVGRRDEQYF | TGCGCCAGCAGCTTGGTGGGTCGGCGGGACGAGCAGTACTTC
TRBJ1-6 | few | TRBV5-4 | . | CASSLDRDNSPLHF | TGTGCCAGCAGCTTGGACAGGGACAATTCACCCCTCCACTTT
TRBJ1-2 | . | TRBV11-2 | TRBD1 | CASSQVGQGYGYTF | TGTGCCAGCAGCCAGGTCGGACAGGGCTATGGCTACACCTTC
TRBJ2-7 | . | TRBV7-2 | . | CASSLAQASYEQYF | TGTGCCAGCAGCTTAGCTCAGGCATCCTACGAGCAGTACTTC
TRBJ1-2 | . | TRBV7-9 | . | CASRGANYGYTF | TGTGCCAGCAGGGGGGCGAACTATGGCTACACCTTC
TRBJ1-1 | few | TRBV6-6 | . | CASSYSSTNTEAFF | TGTGCCAGCAGTTACTCTAGCACGAACACTGAAGCTTTCTTT
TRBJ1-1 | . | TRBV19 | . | CASSIVVANTEAFF | TGTGCCAGTAGTATTGTCGTGGCGAACACTGAAGCTTTCTTT
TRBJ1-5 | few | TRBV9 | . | CASSVEGANQPQHF | TGTGCCAGCAGCGTAGAAGGGGCCAATCAGCCCCAGCATTTT
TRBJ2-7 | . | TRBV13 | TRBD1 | CASSLTRDRTTYEQYF | TGTGCCAGCAGCTTAACACGGGACAGGACTACCTACGAGCAGTACTTC
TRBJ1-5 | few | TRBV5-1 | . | CASSQFWPQHF | TGCGCCAGCAGCCAGTTCTGGCCCCAGCATTTT
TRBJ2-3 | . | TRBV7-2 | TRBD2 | CASSLGWGGSTDTQYF | TGTGCCAGCAGCTTAGGTTGGGGGGGAAGCACAGATACGCAGTATTTT
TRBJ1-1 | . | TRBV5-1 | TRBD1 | CASSLGWDRGPGVTEAFF | TGCGCCAGCAGCTTGGGATGGGACAGGGGGCCTGGTGTTACTGAAGCTTTCTTT
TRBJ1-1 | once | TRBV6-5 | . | CASSPTWRTEAFF | TGTGCCAGCAGTCCCACCTGGAGGACTGAAGCTTTCTTT
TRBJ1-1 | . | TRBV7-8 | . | CASIHNTVPNTEAFF | TGTGCCAGCATCCATAACACAGTTCCTAACACTGAAGCTTTCTTT
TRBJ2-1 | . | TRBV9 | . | CASSPGTLPNNEQFF | TGTGCCAGCAGCCCCGGGACACTCCCGAACAATGAGCAGTTCTTC
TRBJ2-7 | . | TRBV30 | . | CAWNSQGLTTLYEQYF | TGTGCCTGGAACTCGCAGGGCCTTACAACCCTGTACGAGCAGTACTTC
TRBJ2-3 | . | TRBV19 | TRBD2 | CASQESGGGDTQYF | TGTGCCAGCCAGGAGAGCGGGGGAGGGGATACGCAGTATTTT
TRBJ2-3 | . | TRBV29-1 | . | CCARGRQRDTQYF | TGCTGCGCCCGGGGTAGACAAAGAGATACGCAGTATTTT
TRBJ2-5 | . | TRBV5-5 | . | CASSLGGGMETQYF | TGTGCCAGCAGCTTGGGGGGGGGCATGGAGACCCAGTACTTC
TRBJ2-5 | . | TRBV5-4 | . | CASSPGSRLSGMSGTQYF | TGTGCCAGCAGCCCTGGTTCTAGACTGTCGGGTATGTCTGGGACCCAGTACTTC
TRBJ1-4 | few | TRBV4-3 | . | CASSQDPGPNEKLFF | TGCGCCAGCAGCCAAGACCCAGGTCCTAATGAAAAACTGTTTTTT
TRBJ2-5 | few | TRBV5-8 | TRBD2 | CASRGTTVETQYF | TGTGCCAGCAGGGGGACTACCGTAGAGACCCAGTACTTC
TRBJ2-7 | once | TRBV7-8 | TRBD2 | CASSLEGLADEQYF | TGTGCCAGCAGCTTAGAAGGACTAGCTGACGAGCAGTACTTC
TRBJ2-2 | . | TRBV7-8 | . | CASKGGILVISGELFF | TGTGCCAGCAAGGGGGGGATCTTGGTTATTTCCGGGGAGCTGTTTTTT
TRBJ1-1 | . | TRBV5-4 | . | CASSFDSIKNTEAFF | TGTGCCAGCAGCTTCGACTCCATCAAAAACACTGAAGCTTTCTTT
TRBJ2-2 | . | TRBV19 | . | CASRGGWVTGELFF | TGTGCCAGTAGGGGGGGATGGGTCACCGGGGAGCTGTTTTTT
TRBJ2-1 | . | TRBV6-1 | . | CASSEVTFREGEQFF | TGTGCCAGCAGTGAAGTAACCTTCAGGGAAGGTGAGCAGTTCTTC
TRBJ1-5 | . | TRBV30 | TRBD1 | CAWADRGGQPQHF | TGTGCCTGGGCTGACAGGGGTGGGCAGCCCCAGCATTTT
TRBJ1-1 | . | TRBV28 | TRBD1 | CASSLGGRGTEAFF | TGTGCCAGCAGTCTAGGGGGCAGAGGGACTGAAGCTTTCTTT
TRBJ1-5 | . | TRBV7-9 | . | CASSPGGQPQHF | TGTGCCAGCAGCCCGGGGGGTCAGCCCCAGCATTTT
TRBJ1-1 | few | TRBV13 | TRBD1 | CASSIPGQGGYTEAFF | TGTGCCAGCAGCATCCCGGGACAGGGGGGTTACACTGAAGCTTTCTTT
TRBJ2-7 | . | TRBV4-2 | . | CASSQDRGTGNEQYF | TGTGCCAGCAGCCAAGATCGGGGAACAGGGAACGAGCAGTACTTC
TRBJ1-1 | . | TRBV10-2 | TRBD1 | CASRPQGNEAFF | TGCGCCAGCAGGCCACAGGGGAATGAAGCTTTCTTT
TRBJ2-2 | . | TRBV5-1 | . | CASGAGATNTGELFF | TGCGCCAGCGGCGCAGGGGCTACGAACACCGGGGAGCTGTTTTTT
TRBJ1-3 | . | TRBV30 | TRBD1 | CAWSRQGLSGNTIYF | TGTGCCTGGAGTCGACAGGGGCTCTCTGGAAACACCATATATTTT
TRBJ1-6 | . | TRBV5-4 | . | CASSLGTTKGNSPLHF | TGTGCCAGCAGCTTGGGAACGACAAAAGGAAATTCACCCCTCCACTTT
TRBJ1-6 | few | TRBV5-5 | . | CASRFDRNNSPLHF | TGTGCCAGCAGATTTGACAGAAATAATTCACCCCTCCACTTT
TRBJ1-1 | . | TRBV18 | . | CASSATQNTEAFF | TGTGCCAGCTCAGCCACACAGAACACTGAAGCTTTCTTT
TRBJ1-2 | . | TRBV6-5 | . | CASSYSRDYGTGGYTF | TGTGCCAGCAGTTACTCCAGGGACTATGGGACGGGTGGCTACACCTTC
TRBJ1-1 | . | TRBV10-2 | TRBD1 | CASGQGALQLNTEAFF | TGCGCCAGCGGACAGGGGGCCCTCCAATTGAACACTGAAGCTTTCTTT
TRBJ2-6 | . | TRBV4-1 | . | CVSSQVRRSGANVLTF | TGCGTCAGCAGCCAAGTGAGGCGCTCTGGGGCCAACGTCCTGACTTTC
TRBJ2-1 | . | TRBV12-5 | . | CASGSNPGVRHNEQFF | TGTGCTAGTGGTTCCAACCCAGGGGTGCGGCACAATGAGCAGTTCTTC
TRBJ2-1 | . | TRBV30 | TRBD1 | CARSSGTVQGEQFF | TGTGCCCGTTCTTCAGGGACAGTACAGGGTGAGCAGTTCTTC
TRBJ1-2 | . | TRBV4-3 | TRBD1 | CASSQRTGGEGYTF | TGCGCCAGCAGCCAACGGACAGGGGGCGAGGGCTACACCTTC
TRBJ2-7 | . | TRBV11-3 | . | CASSLGSGSEQYF | TGTGCCAGCAGCTTAGGAAGCGGATCCGAGCAGTACTTC
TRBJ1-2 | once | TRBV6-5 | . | CASRDGRISSYGYTF | TGTGCCAGCAGAGACGGCAGGATTTCATCCTATGGCTACACCTTC
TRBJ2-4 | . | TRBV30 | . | CAYTFSAGDSKNIQYF | TGTGCATATACCTTCTCGGCAGGGGATAGCAAAAACATTCAGTACTTC
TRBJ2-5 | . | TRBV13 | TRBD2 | CASSPTGGSGGQYQETQYF | TGTGCCAGCAGCCCGACCGGGGGTAGCGGGGGGCAGTACCAAGAGACCCAGTACTTC
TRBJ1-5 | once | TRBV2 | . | CASNEGGLSKWIEAPSPQHF | TGTGCCAGCAACGAGGGGGGGCTGTCCAAATGGATAGAAGCTCCATCCCCCCAGCATTTT
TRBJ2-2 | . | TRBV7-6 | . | CASSSDSQNTGELFF | TGTGCCAGCAGCTCGGACAGTCAGAACACCGGGGAGCTGTTTTTT
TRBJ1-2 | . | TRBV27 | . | CASSLEGPGYGYTF | TGTGCCAGCAGCCTAGAGGGTCCAGGCTATGGCTACACCTTC
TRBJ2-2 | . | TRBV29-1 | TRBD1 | CSVEQGVPGELFF | TGCAGCGTTGAACAGGGGGTCCCCGGGGAGCTGTTTTTT
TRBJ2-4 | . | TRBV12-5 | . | CASGLVSGVRAKNIQYF | TGTGCTAGTGGTTTGGTTTCGGGGGTAAGAGCCAAAAACATTCAGTACTTC
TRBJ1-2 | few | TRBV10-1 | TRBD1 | CASRGHKTGKNGYTF | TGCGCCAGCAGAGGACATAAGACAGGGAAAAATGGCTACACCTTC